What follows are 5 T cell receptor beta chains derived from one specimen sequenced in a study of response to subunit inactivated influenza vaccine. MiXCR, run by TCRdb on the RT-PCR reads, gives a single entry per CDR3 protein. The sample holds hundreds of thousands of distinct CDR3 sequences, less than 8% seen once. Here the sequenced sample was PBMCs from blood, taken roughly 24 months after vaccination. These receptors originate from a man between 50 and 69 years old who received an inactivated influenza vaccine.

The chain combines TRBV20-1 with TRBJ2-1; D gene ambiguous. There are 15 residues in the CDR3. Germline CDR1 reads DFQATT; CDR2 reads SNEGSKA (reference sequence). V shed 3 bases and J shed 6 bases, with 18 bases lying between them. CDR3 DNA sequence: TGCAGTGCTAGGGATCGGGTCTGGCCCATCAATGAGCAGTTCTTC. Its protein product is CSARDRVWPINEQFF.

This clonotype has ten or more counts. The CDR3 spells CSAAQGASSGYTF. The CDR3 region has the DNA TGCAGTGCAGCACAGGGGGCCTCATCTGGCTACACCTTC. The rearrangement joins TRBV20-1 to TRBJ1-2, with 9 bases identical to TRBD1. Unmatched junction bases numbered 9, after V lost 6 bases and J lost 7 bases. CDR1 DFQATT and CDR2 SNEGSKA come from the germline V gene (reference sequence). This CDR3 is 13 amino acids long.

This clonotype was recorded at least ten times. The rearrangement links TRBV14 to TRBJ2-7; 11 bases match TRBD1. The CDR3 loop spans 14 amino acids. Germline V gene sequence: CDR1 SGHDN, CDR2 FVKESK. The trim removed 4 bases at V and 6 bases at J, leaving 5 bases unmatched. The CDR3 sequence: CASSLTGTGGEQYF. CDR3 DNA: TGTGCCAGCAGCCTAACCGGGACAGGGGGCGAGCAGTACTTC.

This clonotype appeared a few times. The chain combines TRBV27 with TRBJ2-7; TRBD2 agrees at 10 bases. The CDR3 sequence is 15 residues long. The germline V gene encodes CDR1 MNHEY and CDR2 SMNVEV (reference sequence). V trimming: 0 bases; J trimming: 4 bases; junction bases outside the gene matches: 3. This CDR3 is CASSLSSSGGYEQYF. In DNA, the CDR3 is TGTGCCAGCAGTTTATCCTCTAGCGGGGGTTACGAGCAGTACTTC.

V gene TRBV5-1 combines with J gene TRBJ1-3, with D possibly matching TRBD1 (5 bases). The CDR3 runs 17 residues. Germline loops: CDR1 SGHRS, CDR2 YFSETQ. V gave up 4 bases and J gave up 4 bases, with 21 bases separating them. This CDR3 reads CASSPLNDRTQGNTIYF. The CDR3, as DNA: TGCGCCAGCAGCCCACTAAACGACAGAACTCAAGGAAACACCATATATTTT.